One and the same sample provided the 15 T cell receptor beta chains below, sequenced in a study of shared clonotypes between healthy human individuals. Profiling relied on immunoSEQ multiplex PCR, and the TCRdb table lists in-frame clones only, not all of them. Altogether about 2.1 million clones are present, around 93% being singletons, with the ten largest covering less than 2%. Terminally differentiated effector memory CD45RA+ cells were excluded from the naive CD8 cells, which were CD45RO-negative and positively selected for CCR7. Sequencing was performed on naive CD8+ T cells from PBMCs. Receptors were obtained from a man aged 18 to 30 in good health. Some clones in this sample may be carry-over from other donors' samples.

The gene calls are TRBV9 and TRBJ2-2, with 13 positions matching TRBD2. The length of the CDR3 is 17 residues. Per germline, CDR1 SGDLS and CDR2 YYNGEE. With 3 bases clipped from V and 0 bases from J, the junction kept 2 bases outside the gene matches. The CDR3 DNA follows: TGTGCCAGCAGCGCGGGACTAGCGGGAACGAACACCGGGGAGCTGTTTTTT. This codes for CASSAGLAGTNTGELFF.

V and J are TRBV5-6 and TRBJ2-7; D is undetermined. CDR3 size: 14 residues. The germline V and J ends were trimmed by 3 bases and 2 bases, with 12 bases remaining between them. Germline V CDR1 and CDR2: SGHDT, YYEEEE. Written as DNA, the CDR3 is TGTGCCAGCAGCTACCTGGACGGCCCCTACGAGCAGTACTTC. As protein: CASSYLDGPYEQYF.

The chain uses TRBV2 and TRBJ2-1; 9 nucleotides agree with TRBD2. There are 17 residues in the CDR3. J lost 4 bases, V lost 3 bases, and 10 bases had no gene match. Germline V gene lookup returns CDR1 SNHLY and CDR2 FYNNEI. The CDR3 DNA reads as TGTGCCAGCAGTGATCCCGCCGGGCGGGAGGGGTACAATGAGCAGTTCTTC. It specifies CASSDPAGREGYNEQFF.

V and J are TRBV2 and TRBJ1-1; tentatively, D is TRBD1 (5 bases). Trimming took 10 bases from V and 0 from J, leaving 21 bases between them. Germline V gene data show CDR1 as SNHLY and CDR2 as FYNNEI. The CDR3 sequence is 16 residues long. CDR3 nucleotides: TGTGCCATCAAGGGTCGCCAGGGAATGATGAACACTGAAGCTTTCTTT. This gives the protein CAIKGRQGMMNTEAFF. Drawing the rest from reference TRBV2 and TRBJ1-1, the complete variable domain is EPEVTQTPSHQVTQMGQEVILRCVPISNHLYFYWYRQILGQKVEFLVSFYNNEISEKSEIFDDQFSVERPDGSNFTLKIRSTKLEDSAMYFCAIKGRQGMMNTEAFFGQGTRLTVV.

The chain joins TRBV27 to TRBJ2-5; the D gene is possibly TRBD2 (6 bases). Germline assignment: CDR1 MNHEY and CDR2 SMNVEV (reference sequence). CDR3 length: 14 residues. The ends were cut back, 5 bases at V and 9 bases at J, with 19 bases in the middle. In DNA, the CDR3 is TGTGCCAGCAGTGTTATTGGGGGGAACCATCCCCAGTACTTC. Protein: CASSVIGGNHPQYF.

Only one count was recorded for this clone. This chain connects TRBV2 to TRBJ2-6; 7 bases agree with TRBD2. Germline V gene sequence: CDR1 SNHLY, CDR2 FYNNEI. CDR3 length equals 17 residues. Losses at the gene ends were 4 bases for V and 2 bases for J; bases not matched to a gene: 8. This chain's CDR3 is CASSGKGRVTGANVLTF. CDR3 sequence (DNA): TGTGCCAGCAGTGGGAAAGGGAGGGTCACTGGGGCCAACGTCCTGACTTTC. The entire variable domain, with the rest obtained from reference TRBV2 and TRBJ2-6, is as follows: EPEVTQTPSHQVTQMGQEVILRCVPISNHLYFYWYRQILGQKVEFLVSFYNNEISEKSEIFDDQFSVERPDGSNFTLKIRSTKLEDSAMYFCASSGKGRVTGANVLTFGAGSRLTVL.

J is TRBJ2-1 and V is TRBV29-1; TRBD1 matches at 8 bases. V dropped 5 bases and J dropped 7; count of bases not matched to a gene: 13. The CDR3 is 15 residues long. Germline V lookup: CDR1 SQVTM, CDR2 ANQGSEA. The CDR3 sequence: CSVISTGAFRNEQFF. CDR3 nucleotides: TGCAGCGTTATTTCGACAGGGGCCTTTCGGAATGAGCAGTTCTTC.

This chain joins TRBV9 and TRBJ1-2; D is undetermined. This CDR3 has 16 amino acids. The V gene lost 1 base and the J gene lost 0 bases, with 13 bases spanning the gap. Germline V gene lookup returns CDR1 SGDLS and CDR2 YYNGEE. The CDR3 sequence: CASSVRAAGTNYGYTF. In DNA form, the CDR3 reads TGTGCCAGCAGCGTAAGGGCGGCCGGTACTAACTATGGCTACACCTTC.

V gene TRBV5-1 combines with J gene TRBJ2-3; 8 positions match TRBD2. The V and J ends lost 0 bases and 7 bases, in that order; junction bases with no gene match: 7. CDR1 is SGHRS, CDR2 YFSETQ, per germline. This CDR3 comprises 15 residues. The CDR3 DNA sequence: TGCGCCAGCAGCTTGGCCGCGGGGGGACGGCATACGCAGTATTTT. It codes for CASSLAAGGRHTQYF.

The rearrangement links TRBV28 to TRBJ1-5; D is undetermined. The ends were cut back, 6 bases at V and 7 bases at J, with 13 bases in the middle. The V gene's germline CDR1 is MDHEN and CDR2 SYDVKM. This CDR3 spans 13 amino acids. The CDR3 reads CASSLLDTQPQHF. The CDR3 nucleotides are TGTGCCAGCAGCCTCCTTGATACCCAGCCCCAGCATTTT.

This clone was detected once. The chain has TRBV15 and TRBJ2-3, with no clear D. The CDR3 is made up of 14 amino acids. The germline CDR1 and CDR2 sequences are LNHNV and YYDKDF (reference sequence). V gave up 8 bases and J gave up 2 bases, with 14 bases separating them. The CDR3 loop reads CATRTKGLTDTQYF. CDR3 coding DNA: TGTGCCACCCGCACCAAGGGCCTCACAGATACGCAGTATTTT.

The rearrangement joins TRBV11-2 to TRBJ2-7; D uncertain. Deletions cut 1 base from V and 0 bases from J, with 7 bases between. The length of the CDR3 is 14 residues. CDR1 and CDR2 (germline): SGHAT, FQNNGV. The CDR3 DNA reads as TGTGCCAGCAGCTTAGCTCCCCTCTCCTACGAGCAGTACTTC. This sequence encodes CASSLAPLSYEQYF. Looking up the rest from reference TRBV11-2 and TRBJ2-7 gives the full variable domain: EAGVAQSPRYKIIEKRQSVAFWCNPISGHATLYWYQQILGQGPKLLIQFQNNGVVDDSQLPKDRFSAERLKGVDSTLKIQPAKLEDSAVYLCASSLAPLSYEQYFGPGTRLTVT.

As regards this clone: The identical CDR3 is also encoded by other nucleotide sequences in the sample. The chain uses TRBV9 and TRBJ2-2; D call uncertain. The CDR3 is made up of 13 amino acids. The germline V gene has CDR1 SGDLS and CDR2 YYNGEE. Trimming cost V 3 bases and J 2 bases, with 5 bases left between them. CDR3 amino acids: CASSADNTGELFF. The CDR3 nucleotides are TGTGCCAGCAGCGCCGATAACACCGGGGAGCTGTTTTTT.

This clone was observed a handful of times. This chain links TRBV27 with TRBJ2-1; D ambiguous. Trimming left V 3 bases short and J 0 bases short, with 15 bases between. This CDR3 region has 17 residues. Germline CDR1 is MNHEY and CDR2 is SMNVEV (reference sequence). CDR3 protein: CASSFPPTASSYNEQFF. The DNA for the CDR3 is TGTGCCAGCAGTTTTCCCCCCACGGCGAGCTCCTACAATGAGCAGTTCTTC.

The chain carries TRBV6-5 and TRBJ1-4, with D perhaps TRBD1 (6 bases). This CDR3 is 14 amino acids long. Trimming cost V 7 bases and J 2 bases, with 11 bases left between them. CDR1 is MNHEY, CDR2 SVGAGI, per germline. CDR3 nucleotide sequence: TGTGCCAGCAAGGACAGTAGCACTAATGAAAAACTGTTTTTT. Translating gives CASKDSSTNEKLFF.